A selection of T cell receptor beta chains follows, all from one sample in a study of shared clonotypes between healthy human individuals. The protocol was immunoSEQ multiplex PCR, while the TCRdb copy is restricted to in-frame clones and leaves out a portion. In the table there are more than 550,000 clones, 72% of which are singletons. Material: memory CD4+ T cells sorted from blood. These receptors were taken from a woman aged 30 to 39 in good health. Each CDR3 is given without its conserved first and last residue. Only part of the rows carry a size: once, few, many, or a class if the clone is expanded.

CDR3 protein | J gene | clone size | V gene
ASTLGTQGVSYEQY | TRBJ2-7 | . | TRBV5-1
ASSETLAGGQNEQY | TRBJ2-7 | . | TRBV6-1
AISPGTIEYEQY | TRBJ2-7 | . | TRBV10-3
AWSVETSILSNQPQH | TRBJ1-5 | . | TRBV30
ASSVVQGANTGELF | TRBJ2-2 | many | TRBV9
ASSYSASGSYNEQF | TRBJ2-1 | . | TRBV6-5
SVGSLDLYNEQF | TRBJ2-1 | . | TRBV29-1
ASSLQGYEQY | TRBJ2-7 | few | TRBV7-9
ASSPWIGGLLEQF | TRBJ2-1 | once | TRBV27
ASSLSRGTGKGEQY | TRBJ2-7 | . | TRBV9
ASSLRPESEQY | TRBJ2-7 | few | TRBV7-9
SVALGGNYGYT | TRBJ1-2 | few | TRBV29-1
ASSLSPPGGRAPGSARKTQY | TRBJ2-5 | many | TRBV27
ASRTGAIKSNQPQH | TRBJ1-5 | few | TRBV28
ASSTRGAGGPVEQF | TRBJ2-1 | . | TRBV5-1
ASRTGGGNTGAF | TRBJ1-1 | . | TRBV7-8
ASSYSSPTGELF | TRBJ2-2 | . | TRBV6-5
ASSLSTSTDTQY | TRBJ2-3 | . | TRBV27
ASSEGDLGDSNQPQH | TRBJ1-5 | few | TRBV6-1
ASRYSFAGKSNTEAF | TRBJ1-1 | . | TRBV11-2
SVYDRGTDTQY | TRBJ2-3 | . | TRBV29-1
ASSESRLSNQPQH | TRBJ1-5 | . | TRBV2
ASSYQNRVAGELF | TRBJ2-2 | many | TRBV6-5
ASSSQNEQF | TRBJ2-1 | . | TRBV19
ASSPRTSGGYGYT | TRBJ1-2 | once | TRBV27
ASSLGRRASGSINEQF | TRBJ2-1 | . | TRBV7-8
SVAASGGLREKLF | TRBJ1-4 | . | TRBV29-1
ASSEGVRGLMVQPQH | TRBJ1-5 | . | TRBV2
ASSETWGSNQPQH | TRBJ1-5 | . | TRBV6-1
ASSSRASTYEQY | TRBJ2-7 | . | TRBV4-1
ASSYEVRNTEAF | TRBJ1-1 | . | TRBV6-6
ASSSGRTNEKLF | TRBJ1-4 | . | TRBV5-1
ASSLRYGTANTEAF | TRBJ1-1 | . | TRBV5-1
ASSLHRDRVRNEQF | TRBJ2-1 | . | TRBV28
AVSRGLQVRGVEAF | TRBJ1-1 | . | TRBV5-4
ASSLGPPGANVLT | TRBJ2-6 | few | TRBV11-2
ASSLDREQGQPQH | TRBJ1-5 | . | TRBV28
ASQGRGSYNEQF | TRBJ2-1 | . | TRBV28
ASRGQGGGKNIQY | TRBJ2-4 | . | TRBV27
ASSLNPPGGLNAPLH | TRBJ1-6 | . | TRBV7-6
ASSRPGTSGWYEQY | TRBJ2-7 | once | TRBV4-1
ASSSRLGNEQF | TRBJ2-1 | . | TRBV7-2
ATAPGQGSWKNTEAF | TRBJ1-1 | . | TRBV19
ASSLALDNYGYT | TRBJ1-2 | . | TRBV7-2
ASSFRLAISNEQF | TRBJ2-1 | . | TRBV27
ASSQDQGGWRPQH | TRBJ1-5 | few | TRBV4-1
ASSFYNEQF | TRBJ2-1 | few | TRBV13
ASSPQGGTPNTEAF | TRBJ1-1 | . | TRBV18
ASSERSSGTGSYNEQF | TRBJ2-1 | . | TRBV25-1
ASRLGGASYEQY | . | once | TRBV7-8
ASSGGDTNQPQH | TRBJ1-5 | few | TRBV2
ASSPSGRERELF | TRBJ2-2 | . | TRBV5-1
ASSLGSGFLAGDTQY | TRBJ2-3 | few | TRBV5-8
ASSVEPHREQY | TRBJ2-7 | . | TRBV9